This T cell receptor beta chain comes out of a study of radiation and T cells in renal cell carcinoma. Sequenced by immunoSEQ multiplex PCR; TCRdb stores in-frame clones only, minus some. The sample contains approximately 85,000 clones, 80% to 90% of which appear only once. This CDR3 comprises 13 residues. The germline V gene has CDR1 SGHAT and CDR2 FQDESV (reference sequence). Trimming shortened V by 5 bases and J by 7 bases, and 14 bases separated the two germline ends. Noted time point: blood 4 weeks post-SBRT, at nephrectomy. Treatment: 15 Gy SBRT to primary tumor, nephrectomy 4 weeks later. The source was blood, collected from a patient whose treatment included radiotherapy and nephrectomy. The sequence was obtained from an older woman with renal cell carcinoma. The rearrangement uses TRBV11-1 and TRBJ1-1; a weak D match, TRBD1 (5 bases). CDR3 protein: CASSRLGAIEAFF. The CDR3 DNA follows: TGTGCCAGCAGCCGATTAGGGGCCATTGAAGCTTTCTTT.